This T cell receptor beta chain comes out of a study of tumour-infiltrating T cells in Burkitt lymphoma. Across the study: All epidemiological Burkitt lymphoma subtypes were represented in the cohort.

Germline CDR1 reads MGHRA; CDR2 reads YSYEKL. The germline V and J ends were trimmed by 4 bases and 7 bases, with 23 bases remaining between them. This CDR3 has 17 residues. Measured with immunoSEQ multiplex PCR; TCRdb has only the in-frame clones, and not every one. The sample yields about 46,000 clones, around 31% seen once. Sequencing was carried out using tumor tissue. The TCR originated in a human donor with Burkitt lymphoma. V and J are TRBV4-1 and TRBJ2-1; the D gene is possibly TRBD2 (7 bases). DNA for the CDR3: TGCGCCAGCAGCCCCCCCAGGGGAGCGGGGACGATGAATGAGCAGTTCTTC. This translates into CASSPPRGAGTMNEQFF.